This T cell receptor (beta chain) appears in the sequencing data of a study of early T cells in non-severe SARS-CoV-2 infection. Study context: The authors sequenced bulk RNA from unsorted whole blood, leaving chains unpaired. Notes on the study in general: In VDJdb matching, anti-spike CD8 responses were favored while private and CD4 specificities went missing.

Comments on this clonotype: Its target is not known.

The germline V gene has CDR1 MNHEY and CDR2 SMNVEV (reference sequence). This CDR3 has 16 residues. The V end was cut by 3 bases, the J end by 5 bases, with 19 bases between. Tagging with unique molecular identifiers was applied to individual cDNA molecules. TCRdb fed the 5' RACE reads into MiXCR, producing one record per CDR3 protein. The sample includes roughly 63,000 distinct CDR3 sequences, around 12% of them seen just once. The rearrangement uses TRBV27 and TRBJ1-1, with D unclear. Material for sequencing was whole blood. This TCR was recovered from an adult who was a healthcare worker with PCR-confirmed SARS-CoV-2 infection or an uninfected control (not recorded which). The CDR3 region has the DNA TGTGCCAGCAGTTTCCGGGCTCCGGGTTTGGGGACTGAAGCTTTCTTT. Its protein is CASSFRAPGLGTEAFF.